Listed below are T cell receptor beta chains from one sample, sequenced in a study of T cell responses to AZD1222 COVID-19 vaccine. Assay used: immunoSEQ multiplex PCR; TCRdb lists only in-frame clones, some missing. In the table there are about 150,000 clones, approximately 90% of which are singletons. Here the sequenced sample was peripheral blood, taken on day 0 of AZD1222 vaccination. The receptors shown here come from an adult in good health. Each CDR3 is given with its conserved first and last residue. The D gene is left open where the match is weak. Expanded clones are given a class, and other clones once, few, many or no size at all.

CDR3nt: TGTGCCAGCTCACCCGGACAGGGAAGGATCCAGCCCCAGCATTTT; CDR3aa: CASSPGQGRIQPQHF; j_gene: TRBJ1-5; abundance: few; v_gene: TRBV18; len: 15; d_gene: TRBD1
CDR3nt: TGTGCCACCAGTGATTTGGCAGTGAACTATGGCTACACCTTC; CDR3aa: CATSDLAVNYGYTF; j_gene: TRBJ1-2; abundance: NA; v_gene: TRBV24-1; len: 14; d_gene: NA
CDR3nt: TGTGCCAGCGCCCTAGCGGGAGTCGGAACAGATACGCAGTATTTT; CDR3aa: CASALAGVGTDTQYF; j_gene: TRBJ2-3; abundance: NA; v_gene: TRBV7-2; len: 15; d_gene: TRBD2
CDR3nt: TGTGCCAGCAGCCTGGGACAGACCTTAGGGGGCTACACCTTC; CDR3aa: CASSLGQTLGGYTF; j_gene: TRBJ1-2; abundance: NA; v_gene: TRBV5-4; len: 14; d_gene: TRBD1
CDR3nt: TGTGCCAGCAGTTTAACCCCAAATGGTAATTCACCCCTCCACTTT; CDR3aa: CASSLTPNGNSPLHF; j_gene: TRBJ1-6; abundance: NA; v_gene: TRBV27; len: 15; d_gene: NA
CDR3nt: TGTGCCAGCTCACCGACAGGGAACTATGGCTACACCTTC; CDR3aa: CASSPTGNYGYTF; j_gene: TRBJ1-2; abundance: NA; v_gene: TRBV18; len: 13; d_gene: TRBD1
CDR3nt: TGTGCCAGCAGTTTATCTGGGACACCGAACACTGAAGCTTTCTTT; CDR3aa: CASSLSGTPNTEAFF; j_gene: TRBJ1-1; abundance: NA; v_gene: TRBV28; len: 15; d_gene: NA
CDR3nt: TGTGCCAGCAGCTCCCCCTACAGGTCCCACGAGCAGTACTTC; CDR3aa: CASSSPYRSHEQYF; j_gene: TRBJ2-7; abundance: NA; v_gene: TRBV5-5; len: 14; d_gene: NA
CDR3nt: TGTGCCAGTACCAAAGGGGGCGAGGGGTATGGCTACACCTTC; CDR3aa: CASTKGGEGYGYTF; j_gene: TRBJ1-2; abundance: NA; v_gene: TRBV28; len: 14; d_gene: TRBD1
CDR3nt: TGTGCCAGTAGCAGCCACAAGAATTCACCCCTCCACTTT; CDR3aa: CASSSHKNSPLHF; j_gene: TRBJ1-6; abundance: NA; v_gene: TRBV19; len: 13; d_gene: NA
CDR3nt: TGTGCCAGCAGTGAAGCTTGGACTAGCGGAAGAAATGAGCAGTTCTTC; CDR3aa: CASSEAWTSGRNEQFF; j_gene: TRBJ2-1; abundance: NA; v_gene: TRBV2; len: 16; d_gene: TRBD2
CDR3nt: TGTGCCAGCTCACCACCGAACGCTCGGGCAACCTACGAGCAGTACTTC; CDR3aa: CASSPPNARATYEQYF; j_gene: TRBJ2-7; abundance: once; v_gene: TRBV18; len: 16; d_gene: NA
CDR3nt: TGTGCCAGCGCAAGGGGCACTTTCTACAATGAGCAGTTCTTC; CDR3aa: CASARGTFYNEQFF; j_gene: TRBJ2-1; abundance: NA; v_gene: TRBV6-5; len: 14; d_gene: NA
CDR3nt: TGTGCCAGCGTTAGGCCAAGTGAGGGGCCCTATGGCTACACCTTC; CDR3aa: CASVRPSEGPYGYTF; j_gene: TRBJ1-2; abundance: NA; v_gene: TRBV28; len: 15; d_gene: NA
CDR3nt: TGTGCCAGCAGTTATGCGGGGGCTGAAGCTTTCTTT; CDR3aa: CASSYAGAEAFF; j_gene: TRBJ1-1; abundance: NA; v_gene: TRBV12-3/TRBV12-4; len: 12; d_gene: NA
CDR3nt: TGCAGCGGGGCCTCGGTAGGCTATGGCTACACCTTC; CDR3aa: CSGASVGYGYTF; j_gene: TRBJ1-2; abundance: NA; v_gene: TRBV29-1; len: 12; d_gene: NA